This is a list of T cell receptor beta chains from one sample in a study of post-analysis software for immune sequencing data. TCRdb called the PCR reads again in MiXCR, with one record for every CDR3 protein. This sample has 650,000 to 900,000 distinct CDR3 sequences, with about 45% found just once. The sequencing sample was made of blood. These TCRs come from a girl aged 5 to 17 with multiple sclerosis. Each CDR3 is given without its conserved first and last residue. Fields, in order: V gene, J gene, CDR3 protein.

>TRBV25-1|TRBJ2-7
ASSEGVQGTSYGQY
>TRBV29-1|TRBJ2-5
SVEGPDRSETQY
>TRBV7-2|TRBJ1-2
ASSLSGSIQSGNYGYT
>TRBV28|TRBJ1-2
ASSPPGGQKDGYT
>TRBV5-5|NA
ASSWYRGEETQY
>TRBV7-2|TRBJ1-2
ASSLYLQLDREANYGYT
>TRBV12-3/TRBV12-4|TRBJ2-1
VSSPLATSFNEQF
>TRBV20-1|TRBJ2-7
SASILTSGSYEQY
>TRBV20-1|TRBJ1-2
SARIARQGSGYT
>TRBV28|TRBJ2-5
ASSSPLGKY
>TRBV29-1|TRBJ2-7
SVVGENSCEQY
>TRBV12-3/TRBV12-4|TRBJ2-7
ASNSGTSVHEQY
>TRBV7-6|TRBJ2-7
ASNNRGDYEQY
>TRBV5-1|TRBJ1-2
ASSLEARRGYT
>TRBV7-9|TRBJ2-1
ASSGVGGYEQF
>TRBV7-2|TRBJ2-7
ASSHRGRDNEQY
>TRBV6-6|TRBJ1-2
ASSPTRQGVRGYT
>TRBV4-3|TRBJ1-2
ASSRGTDYGYT
>TRBV5-1|TRBJ1-2
ASSLFEGQSYGYT
>TRBV6-6|TRBJ2-5
ASSYSTARQETQY
>TRBV2|TRBJ1-1
ASNRVDAEAF